Following are 26 T cell receptor beta chains from one sample sequenced in a study of blood T cells in healthy people across ages. PCR was performed a second time for about 6 to 12 cycles using a sample-barcoded 5' primer and a J-beta primer mix. MiXCR was run by TCRdb on the 5' RACE reads, yielding one entry per CDR3 protein. Altogether 1.5 million to 2 million distinct CDR3 sequences are present, around half being singletons, with the ten largest covering less than 2.5%. The sample comprised blood. Receptors were obtained from a middle-aged woman in good health.

This CDR3 reads CSAMLGEKLFF. In DNA form, the CDR3 reads TGCAGTGCTATGTTAGGCGAAAAACTGTTTTTT. V gene TRBV20-1 combines with J gene TRBJ1-4; D remains unclear. CDR3 length equals 11 residues. In germline, CDR1 is DFQATT, CDR2 SNEGSKA (reference sequence). V was cut by 4 bases and J by 8 bases, with 8 bases left in between.

In this sample, this clonotype turned up a few times. The chain links TRBV25-1 to TRBJ2-5; TRBD1 matches 7 bases. Germline-derived CDR1 and CDR2 are MGHDK and SYGVNS. This CDR3 region has 17 residues. V trimming: 1 base; J trimming: 2 bases; junction bases outside the gene matches: 10. CDR3 in amino acids: CASSELGQGVGQETQYF. In DNA, the CDR3 is TGTGCCAGCAGTGAATTGGGGCAGGGGGTTGGACAAGAGACCCAGTACTTC.

The J gene is TRBJ2-1, the V gene TRBV24-1; D gene uncertain. Germline assignment: CDR1 KGHDR and CDR2 SFDVKD. Trimming shortened V by 5 bases and J by 2 bases, and 9 bases separated the two germline ends. This CDR3 is built from 14 residues. The CDR3: CATSGAPTYNEQFF. The CDR3, as DNA: TGTGCCACCAGTGGGGCCCCAACCTACAATGAGCAGTTCTTC.

This clonotype turned up a few times. Its ends do not fully match the called genes, so a read error is possible. The chain is built from TRBV7-9 and TRBJ2-1, with D unclear. Germline CDR1 is SEHNR and CDR2 is FQNEAQ (reference sequence). This CDR3 has 12 amino acids. The CDR3 DNA is TGTGCCGGCAGAGAGTCTTACAATGAGCAGTTCTTC. It specifies CAGRESYNEQFF. Filled out from reference TRBV7-9 and TRBJ2-1, the complete variable domain reads DTGVSQNPRHKITKRGQNVTFRCDPISEHNRLYWYRQTLGQGPEFLTYFQNEAQLEKSRLLSDRFSAERPKGSFSTLEIQRTEQGDSAMYLCAGRESYNEQFFGPGTRLTVL.

The sample holds a few counts of this clonotype. V is TRBV24-1 and J is TRBJ2-5; 13 bases map to TRBD2. The CDR3 has 16 amino acids. Germline trimming cut 3 bases from V and 3 bases from J; bases unmatched to any gene: 3. From germline, CDR1 is KGHDR and CDR2 SFDVKD. The CDR3 sequence is CATSDPGTSGEETQYF. In DNA form, the CDR3 reads TGTGCCACCAGTGATCCCGGGACTAGCGGGGAAGAGACCCAGTACTTC.

The chain uses TRBV5-1 and TRBJ2-5; no clear D gene. Germline V CDR1 and CDR2: SGHRS, YFSETQ. This CDR3 comprises 15 residues. V shed 1 base and J shed 5 bases, with 15 bases lying between them. The CDR3 nucleotides read TGCGCCAGCAGCTTGACCAGATGGGGTGAGGAGACCCAGTACTTC. Translation: CASSLTRWGEETQYF.

V usage is TRBV7-9 and J usage is TRBJ1-2, with TRBD1 matching over 8 bases. The CDR3 has 15 residues. Germline CDR1 SEHNR, CDR2 FQNEAQ (reference sequence). V shed 4 bases and J 5 bases; nucleotides not matched to a gene: 9. CDR3 nucleotides: TGTGCCAGCAGCTCCACTGGACAGGGCGGATATGGCTACACCTTC. Translating it yields CASSSTGQGGYGYTF. Variable domain in full (rest from reference TRBV7-9 and TRBJ1-2): DTGVSQNPRHKITKRGQNVTFRCDPISEHNRLYWYRQTLGQGPEFLTYFQNEAQLEKSRLLSDRFSAERPKGSFSTLEIQRTEQGDSAMYLCASSSTGQGGYGYTFGSGTRLTVV.

This clonotype was seen more than once but under ten times. V is TRBV4-2 and J is TRBJ2-3, with D possibly matching TRBD1 (5 bases). Germline V gene data show CDR1 as LGHNA and CDR2 as YNFKEQ. V lost 0 bases and J lost 3, with 13 bases in between. CDR3 length: 16 residues. In nucleotides, the CDR3 is TGTGCCAGCAGCCAAGAGGGGCCCCCTAGGACAGATACGCAGTATTTT. It yields the protein CASSQEGPPRTDTQYF.

This chain links TRBV15 with TRBJ2-1, with 9 nucleotides matching TRBD1. From germline, CDR1 is LNHNV and CDR2 YYDKDF (reference sequence). The CDR3 spans 14 residues. Losses at the gene ends were 1 base for V and 9 bases for J; bases not matched to a gene: 4. The chain's CDR3 is CATSRGGTGIEQFF. The CDR3 bases are TGTGCCACCAGCAGAGGAGGGACAGGGATTGAGCAGTTCTTC.

The chain has TRBV10-3 and TRBJ2-1; the D gene is possibly TRBD1 (6 bases). This CDR3 contains 14 residues. Germline CDR1 and CDR2: ENHRY and SYGVKD. Between the trimmed V and J ends, which lost 11 bases and 13 bases, there was a span of 27 bases. The CDR3 bases are TGTGCCCCGACACAGGGAATCTCCCAAGAGACCCAGTTCTTC. Amino acid sequence: CAPTQGISQETQFF.

This clonotype was counted a few times. The chain uses TRBV10-3 and TRBJ1-2; 12 positions agree with TRBD1. From germline, CDR1 is ENHRY and CDR2 SYGVKD. The CDR3 runs to 16 residues. After removal of 3 bases from V and 4 bases from J, the junction contained 6 bases not matched to a gene. As DNA, the CDR3 is TGTGCCATCAGTGAAAGGGACAGGGGGCGAACCTATGGCTACACCTTC. Encoded protein: CAISERDRGRTYGYTF.

CDR3 sequence reads: CASSLITGTNEQFF. As DNA, the CDR3 is TGTGCCAGCAGTTTAATTACAGGGACCAATGAGCAGTTCTTC. The rearrangement links TRBV27 to TRBJ2-1; possible D gene TRBD1, 6 bases. Deletions cut 2 bases from V and 6 bases from J, with 11 bases between. The V gene's germline CDR1 is MNHEY and CDR2 SMNVEV (reference sequence). This CDR3 is built from 14 residues.

The chain is built from TRBV20-1 and TRBJ1-2; D uncertain. V shed 0 bases and J shed 8 bases, with 10 bases lying between them. CDR1 is DFQATT and CDR2 is SNEGSKA in the germline V gene (reference sequence). There are 12 residues in the CDR3. The CDR3 sequence: CSAREVGQGYTF. The CDR3 bases are TGCAGTGCTAGAGAAGTAGGCCAGGGCTACACCTTC.

The genes are TRBV5-5 and TRBJ2-1, with 7 bases aligning to TRBD2. The CDR3 length is 17 residues. J was trimmed by 2 bases and V by 2 bases; bases with no gene match: 10. Germline V gene data show CDR1 as SGHKS and CDR2 as YYEKEE (reference sequence). The CDR3: CASSFRPEGTTYNEQFF. The DNA for the CDR3 is TGTGCCAGCAGCTTCCGCCCTGAGGGGACTACCTACAATGAGCAGTTCTTC.

The chain combines TRBV11-2 with TRBJ2-1; D uncertain. The CDR3 has 20 residues. Germline V gene data show CDR1 as SGHAT and CDR2 as FQNNGV. V dropped 4 bases and J dropped 7 bases, with 32 bases sitting between them. CDR3 in DNA: TGTGCCAGCAGCTCCCTCGGCTTATGGGCAGACGAATTGTATGGGAATGAGCAGTTCTTC. As protein: CASSSLGLWADELYGNEQFF.

The chain combines TRBV11-2 with TRBJ1-2; possibly TRBD1 for D (5 bases). V lost 1 base and J lost 4, with 13 bases in between. The CDR3 is made up of 15 amino acids. The germline V gene encodes CDR1 SGHAT and CDR2 FQNNGV. CDR3 in DNA: TGTGCCAGCAGCTTAGGGCTGACAGAGGCCTATGGCTACACCTTC. Translated, it gives CASSLGLTEAYGYTF.

The chain couples TRBV7-9 to TRBJ2-2, with D possibly being TRBD1 or TRBD2 (5 bases each). V was trimmed by 3 bases and J by 5 bases, leaving 10 bases between them. Germline assignment: CDR1 SEHNR and CDR2 FQNEAQ (reference sequence). CDR3 length: 14 amino acids. DNA for the CDR3: TGTGCCAGCAGCTTGGGGCCGGGGACCGGGGAGCTGTTTTTT. Its translation: CASSLGPGTGELFF.

The rearrangement joins TRBV4-1 to TRBJ2-1; tentative D call: TRBD1 (5 bases). Germline CDR1 is MGHRA and CDR2 is YSYEKL. CDR3 length equals 14 residues. V lost 2 bases and J lost 3, with 8 bases in between. This CDR3 reads CASSQMTVYNEQFF. In DNA, the CDR3 is TGCGCCAGCAGCCAAATGACAGTCTACAATGAGCAGTTCTTC.

This clonotype was detected only a few times. J is TRBJ2-3 and V is TRBV5-1; D perhaps matches TRBD2 (6 bases). The CDR3 consists of 14 residues. Germline V gene sequence: CDR1 SGHRS, CDR2 YFSETQ. V lost 4 bases and J 3 bases, leaving 12 bases between the germline ends. The DNA of the CDR3 is TGCGCCAGCAGCCCCTGGACTACGACAGATACGCAGTATTTT. Its translation is CASSPWTTTDTQYF.

The J gene is TRBJ2-1, the V gene TRBV5-1; TRBD2 matches 8 bases. Germline lookup yields CDR1 SGHRS and CDR2 YFSETQ. J lost 8 bases, V lost 0 bases, and 7 bases had no gene match. The CDR3 is made up of 15 amino acids. The CDR3 DNA reads TGCGCCAGCAGCTTGGAGGCAGCGGGGGCTCATGAGCAGTTCTTC. Protein product: CASSLEAAGAHEQFF.

J is TRBJ2-5 and V is TRBV7-3; 11 bases are a match to TRBD1. V lost 5 bases and J lost 11; bases outside the gene matches: 13. The CDR3 runs 15 residues. The germline V gene encodes CDR1 SGHTA and CDR2 FQGTGA. The chain's CDR3 is CASSPLDRGPSEQYF. Here the CDR3 DNA reads TGTGCCAGCAGCCCCCTGGACAGGGGGCCCAGTGAGCAGTACTTC.

This clonotype was counted ten times or more. The CDR3 DNA follows: TGTGCCAGCAGTCCCCAGGGCTCCTACGAGCAGTACTTC. It is translated as CASSPQGSYEQYF. J is TRBJ2-7 and V is TRBV18, with D possibly being TRBD1 (5 bases). Germline CDR1 reads KGHSH; CDR2 reads LQKENI. This CDR3 contains 13 residues. The V end lost 8 bases, the J end lost 0 bases, and 11 bases lay between the germline ends. Using reference TRBV18 and TRBJ2-7 for the parts outside the CDR3, the full variable domain is NAGVMQNPRHLVRRRGQEARLRCSPMKGHSHVYWYRQLPEEGLKFMVYLQKENIIDESGMPKERFSAEFPKEGPSILRIQQVVRGDSAAYFCASSPQGSYEQYFGPGTRLTVT.

This clonotype has just a few counts. The rearrangement links TRBV12-5 to TRBJ2-5, with D unresolved. Per the germline V gene, CDR1 is LGHNT and CDR2 is FRNRAP. Deletions cut 5 bases from V and 5 bases from J, with 9 bases between. The length of the CDR3 is 12 residues. The DNA of the CDR3 is TGTGCTAGTGGTCCACGATGGGAGACCCAGTACTTC. This encodes CASGPRWETQYF.

The V gene is TRBV4-1, the J gene TRBJ1-2; D gene ambiguous. V was cut by 4 bases and J by 1 base, with 13 bases left in between. From germline, CDR1 is MGHRA and CDR2 YSYEKL. The CDR3 is 15 residues long. CDR3: CASSLFWTGNYGYTF. CDR3 coding DNA: TGCGCCAGCAGCCTATTCTGGACCGGTAACTATGGCTACACCTTC.

This clonotype has a single count. The chain couples TRBV28 to TRBJ2-7; 7 positions agree with TRBD1. The DNA matches TRBJ2-5 better at its end, which makes the J call doubtful. CDR3 length: 14 residues. From germline, CDR1 is MDHEN and CDR2 SYDVKM. The CDR3 region is CATKGAGVGETQYF. In nucleotides, the CDR3 is TGTGCCACTAAGGGGGCAGGGGTTGGGGAGACCCAGTACTTC.

Here the CDR3 DNA reads TGTGCCAGCAGTTCTGGGTATTCTGAAAAACTGTTTTTT. Protein product: CASSSGYSEKLFF. The genes are TRBV6-5 and TRBJ1-4; D unclear. The germline V gene has CDR1 MNHEY and CDR2 SVGAGI. Trimming left V 4 bases short and J 7 bases short, with 10 bases between. The CDR3 length is 13 residues.